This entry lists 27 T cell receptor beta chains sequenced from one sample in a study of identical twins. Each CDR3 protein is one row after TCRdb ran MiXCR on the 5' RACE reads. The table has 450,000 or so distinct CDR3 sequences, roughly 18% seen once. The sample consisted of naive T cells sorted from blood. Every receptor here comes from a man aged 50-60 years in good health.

Here the CDR3 reads CATSRDSVPSGTQILYNEQFF. DNA for the CDR3: TGTGCCACCAGCAGAGATAGCGTTCCCAGCGGGACCCAAATTCTATACAATGAGCAGTTCTTC. The V gene is TRBV15, the J gene TRBJ2-1; 7 bases are shared with TRBD2. Germline V gives CDR1 LNHNV, CDR2 YYDKDF (reference sequence). Trimming took 0 bases from V and 4 from J; bases not matched to a gene: 21. CDR3 length: 21 amino acids. Full variable domain (missing parts from reference TRBV15 and TRBJ2-1): DAMVIQNPRYQVTQFGKPVTLSCSQTLNHNVMYWYQQKSSQAPKLLFHYYDKDFNNEADTPDNFQSRRPNTSFCFLDIRSPGLGDTAMYLCATSRDSVPSGTQILYNEQFFGPGTRLTVL.

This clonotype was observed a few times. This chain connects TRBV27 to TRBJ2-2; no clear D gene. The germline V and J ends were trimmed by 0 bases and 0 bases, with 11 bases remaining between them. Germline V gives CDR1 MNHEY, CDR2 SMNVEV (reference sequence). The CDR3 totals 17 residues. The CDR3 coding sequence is TGTGCCAGCAGTTTATCGGTTAGCACCGCGAACACCGGGGAGCTGTTTTTT. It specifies CASSLSVSTANTGELFF.

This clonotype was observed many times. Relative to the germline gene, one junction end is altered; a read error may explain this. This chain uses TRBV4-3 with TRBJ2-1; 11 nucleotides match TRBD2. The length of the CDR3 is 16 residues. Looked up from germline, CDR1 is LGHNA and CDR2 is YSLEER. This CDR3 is CASSQDISGLAVLAVF. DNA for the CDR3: TGCGCCAGCAGCCAAGATATATCGGGACTAGCGGTATTGGCGGTCTTC.

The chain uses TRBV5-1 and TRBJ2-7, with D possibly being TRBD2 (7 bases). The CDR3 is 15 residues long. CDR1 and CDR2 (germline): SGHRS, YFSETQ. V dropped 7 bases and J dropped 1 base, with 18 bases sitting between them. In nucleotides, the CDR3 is TGCGCCAGCCACCCCGGCCGGGGGGCATCCTACGAGCAGTACTTC. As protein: CASHPGRGASYEQYF. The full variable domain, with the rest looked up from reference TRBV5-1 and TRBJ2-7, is KAGVTQTPRYLIKTRGQQVTLSCSPISGHRSVSWYQQTPGQGLQFLFEYFSETQRNKGNFPGRFSGRQFSNSRSEMNVSTLELGDSALYLCASHPGRGASYEQYFGPGTRLTVT.

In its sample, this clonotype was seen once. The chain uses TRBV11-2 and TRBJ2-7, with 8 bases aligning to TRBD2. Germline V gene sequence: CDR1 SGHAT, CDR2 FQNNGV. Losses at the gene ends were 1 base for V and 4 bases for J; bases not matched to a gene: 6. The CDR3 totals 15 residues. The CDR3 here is CASSLGAGGIYEQYF. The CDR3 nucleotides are TGTGCCAGCAGCTTAGGGGCGGGGGGAATTTACGAGCAGTACTTC.

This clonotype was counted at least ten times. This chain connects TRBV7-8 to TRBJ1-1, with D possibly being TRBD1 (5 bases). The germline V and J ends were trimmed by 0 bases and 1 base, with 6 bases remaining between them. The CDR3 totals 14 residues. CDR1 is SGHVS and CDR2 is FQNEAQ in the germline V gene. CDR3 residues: CASSLAGPNTEAFF. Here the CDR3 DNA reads TGTGCCAGCAGCTTAGCGGGGCCGAACACTGAAGCTTTCTTT.

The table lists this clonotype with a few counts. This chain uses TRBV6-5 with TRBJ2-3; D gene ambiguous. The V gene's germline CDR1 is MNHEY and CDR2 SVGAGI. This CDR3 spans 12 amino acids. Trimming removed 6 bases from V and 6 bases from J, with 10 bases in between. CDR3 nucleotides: TGTGCCAGCAGCCCATCCTGGGATACGCAGTATTTT. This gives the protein CASSPSWDTQYF.

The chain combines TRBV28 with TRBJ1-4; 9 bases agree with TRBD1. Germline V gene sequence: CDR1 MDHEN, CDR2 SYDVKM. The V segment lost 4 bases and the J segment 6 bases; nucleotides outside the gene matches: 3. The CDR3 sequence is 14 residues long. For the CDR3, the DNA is TGTGCCAGCAGTTCGACAGGGGGGTATGAAAAACTGTTTTTT. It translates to CASSSTGGYEKLFF.

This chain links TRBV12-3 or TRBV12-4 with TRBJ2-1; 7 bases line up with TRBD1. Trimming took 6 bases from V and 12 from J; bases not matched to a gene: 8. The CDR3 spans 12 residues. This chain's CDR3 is CASSLDRVRQFF. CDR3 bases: TGTGCCAGCAGCCTTGACAGGGTACGGCAGTTCTTC.

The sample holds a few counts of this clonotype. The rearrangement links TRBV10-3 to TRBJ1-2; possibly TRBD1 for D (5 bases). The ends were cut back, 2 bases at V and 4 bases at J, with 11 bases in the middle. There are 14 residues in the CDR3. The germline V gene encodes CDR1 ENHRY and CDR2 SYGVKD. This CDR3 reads CAISEGPGSYGYTF. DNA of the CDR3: TGTGCCATCAGTGAGGGGCCAGGGAGCTATGGCTACACCTTC.

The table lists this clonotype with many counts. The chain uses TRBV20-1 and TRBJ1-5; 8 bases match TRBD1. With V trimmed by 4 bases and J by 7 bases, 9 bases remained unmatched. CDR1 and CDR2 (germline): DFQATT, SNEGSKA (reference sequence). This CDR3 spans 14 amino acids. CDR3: CSAILTGERQPQHF. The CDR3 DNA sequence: TGCAGTGCTATCTTGACAGGGGAAAGACAGCCCCAGCATTTT.

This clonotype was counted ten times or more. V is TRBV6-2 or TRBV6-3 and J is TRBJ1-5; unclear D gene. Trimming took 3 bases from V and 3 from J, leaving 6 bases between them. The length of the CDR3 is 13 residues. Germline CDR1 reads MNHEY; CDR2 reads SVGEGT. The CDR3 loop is CASSYGPNQPQHF. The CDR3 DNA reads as TGTGCCAGCAGTTATGGGCCCAATCAGCCCCAGCATTTT.

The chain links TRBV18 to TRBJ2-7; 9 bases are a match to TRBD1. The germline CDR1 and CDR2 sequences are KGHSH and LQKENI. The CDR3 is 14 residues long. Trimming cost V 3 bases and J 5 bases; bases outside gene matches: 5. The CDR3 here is CASSPGTGKHEQYF. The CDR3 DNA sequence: TGTGCCAGCTCACCCGGGACAGGGAAACACGAGCAGTACTTC. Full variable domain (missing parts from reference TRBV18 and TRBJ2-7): NAGVMQNPRHLVRRRGQEARLRCSPMKGHSHVYWYRQLPEEGLKFMVYLQKENIIDESGMPKERFSAEFPKEGPSILRIQQVVRGDSAAYFCASSPGTGKHEQYFGPGTRLTVT.

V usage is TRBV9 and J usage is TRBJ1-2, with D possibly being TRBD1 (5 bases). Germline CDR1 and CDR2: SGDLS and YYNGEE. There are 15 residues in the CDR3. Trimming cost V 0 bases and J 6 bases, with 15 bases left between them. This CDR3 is CASSVGIGGVHGYTF. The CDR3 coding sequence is TGTGCCAGCAGCGTAGGCATTGGAGGGGTTCATGGCTACACCTTC.

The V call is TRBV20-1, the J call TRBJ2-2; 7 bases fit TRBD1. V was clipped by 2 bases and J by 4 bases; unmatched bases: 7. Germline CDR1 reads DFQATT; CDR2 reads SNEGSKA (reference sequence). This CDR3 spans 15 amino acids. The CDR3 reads CSARFRDRSTGELFF. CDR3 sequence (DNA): TGCAGTGCTAGATTTCGGGACAGAAGCACCGGGGAGCTGTTTTTT.

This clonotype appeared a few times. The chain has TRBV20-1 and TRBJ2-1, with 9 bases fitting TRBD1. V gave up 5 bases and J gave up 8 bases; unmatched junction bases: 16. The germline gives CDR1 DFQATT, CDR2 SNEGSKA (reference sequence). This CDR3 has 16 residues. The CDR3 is CSAPGTGRAGWYEQFF. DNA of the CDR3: TGCAGTGCTCCCGGGACAGGGAGAGCGGGATGGTATGAGCAGTTCTTC.

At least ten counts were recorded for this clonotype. The CDR3 spells CASSLFLFNLVGNEQFF. CDR3 sequence (DNA): TGTGCCAGCAGCCTCTTCTTATTTAATTTAGTGGGGAATGAGCAGTTCTTC. The chain couples TRBV12-3 or TRBV12-4 to TRBJ2-1; D gene uncertain. V lost 6 bases and J lost 7, with 25 bases in between. The CDR3 contains 17 residues.

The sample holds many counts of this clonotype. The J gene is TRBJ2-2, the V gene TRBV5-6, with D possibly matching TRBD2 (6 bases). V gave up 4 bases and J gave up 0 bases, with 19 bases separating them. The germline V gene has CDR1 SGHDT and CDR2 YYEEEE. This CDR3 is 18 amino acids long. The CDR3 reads CASSAEGRRRANTGELFF. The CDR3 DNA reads TGTGCCAGCAGCGCGGAGGGGAGACGTAGGGCGAACACCGGGGAGCTGTTTTTT. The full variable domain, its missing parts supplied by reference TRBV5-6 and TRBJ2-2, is DAGVTQSPTHLIKTRGQQVTLRCSPKSGHDTVSWYQQALGQGPQFIFQYYEEEERQRGNFPDRFSGHQFPNYSSELNVNALLLGDSALYLCASSAEGRRRANTGELFFGEGSRLTVL.

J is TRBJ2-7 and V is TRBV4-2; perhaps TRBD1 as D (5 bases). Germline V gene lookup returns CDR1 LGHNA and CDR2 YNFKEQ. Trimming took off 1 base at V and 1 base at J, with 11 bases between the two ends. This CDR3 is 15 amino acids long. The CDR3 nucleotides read TGTGCCAGCAGCCAAGTTGGGGCGGATTCCTACGAGCAGTACTTC. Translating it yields CASSQVGADSYEQYF.

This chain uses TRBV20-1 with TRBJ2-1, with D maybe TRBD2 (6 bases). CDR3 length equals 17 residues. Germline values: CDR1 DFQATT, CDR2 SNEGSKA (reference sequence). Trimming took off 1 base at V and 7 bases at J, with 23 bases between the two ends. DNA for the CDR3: TGCAGTGCTAGAGTCCCTCAGGATGGGGGGAGCTTAAATGAGCAGTTCTTC. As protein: CSARVPQDGGSLNEQFF.

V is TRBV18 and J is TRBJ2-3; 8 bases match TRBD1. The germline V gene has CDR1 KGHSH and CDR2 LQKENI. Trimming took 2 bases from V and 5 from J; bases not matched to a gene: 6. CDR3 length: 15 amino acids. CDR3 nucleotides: TGTGCCAGCTCACCAGGGACAGGAAAAGGAGATACGCAGTATTTT. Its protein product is CASSPGTGKGDTQYF.

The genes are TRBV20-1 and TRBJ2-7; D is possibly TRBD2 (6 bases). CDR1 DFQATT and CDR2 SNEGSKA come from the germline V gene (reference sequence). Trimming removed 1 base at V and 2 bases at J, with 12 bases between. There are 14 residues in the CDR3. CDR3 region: CSARGKGLPYEQYF. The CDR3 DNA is TGCAGTGCTAGAGGAAAGGGACTGCCCTACGAGCAGTACTTC.

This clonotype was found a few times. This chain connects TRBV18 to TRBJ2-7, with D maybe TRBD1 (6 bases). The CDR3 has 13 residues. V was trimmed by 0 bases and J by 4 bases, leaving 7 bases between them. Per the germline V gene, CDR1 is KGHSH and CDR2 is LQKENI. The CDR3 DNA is TGTGCCAGCTCACCACCCCAGGGGTACGAGCAGTACTTC. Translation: CASSPPQGYEQYF.

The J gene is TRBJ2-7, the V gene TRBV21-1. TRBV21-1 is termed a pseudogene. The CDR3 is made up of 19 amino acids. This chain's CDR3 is CASSNQIVSCSRILTEQYF. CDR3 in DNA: TGTGCCAGCAGCAATCAGATTGTGTCGTGCTCTCGAATCCTTACAGAGCAGTACTTC.

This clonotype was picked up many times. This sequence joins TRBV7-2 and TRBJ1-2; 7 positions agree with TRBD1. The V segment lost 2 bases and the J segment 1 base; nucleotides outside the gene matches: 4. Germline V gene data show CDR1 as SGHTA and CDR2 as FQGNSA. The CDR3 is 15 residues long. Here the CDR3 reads CASSLSGTDNYGYTF. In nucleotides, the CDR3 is TGTGCCAGCAGCTTAAGTGGGACAGATAACTATGGCTACACCTTC.

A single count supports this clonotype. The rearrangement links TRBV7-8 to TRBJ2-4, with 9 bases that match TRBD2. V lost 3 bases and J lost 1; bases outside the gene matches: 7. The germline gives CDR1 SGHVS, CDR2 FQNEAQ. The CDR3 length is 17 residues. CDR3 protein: CASSFYLAGRAKNIQYF. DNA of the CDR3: TGTGCCAGCAGCTTTTACCTAGCGGGGAGGGCCAAAAACATTCAGTACTTC.

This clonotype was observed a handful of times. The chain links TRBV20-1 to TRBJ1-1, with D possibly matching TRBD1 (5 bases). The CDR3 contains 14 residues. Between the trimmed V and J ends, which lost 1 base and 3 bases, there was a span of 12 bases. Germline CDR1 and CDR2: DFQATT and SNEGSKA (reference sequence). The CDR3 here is CSARVRSRDTEAFF. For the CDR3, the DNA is TGCAGTGCTAGAGTTCGGAGCAGGGACACTGAAGCTTTCTTT.